This is a list of T cell receptor beta chains from one sample in a study of patients and donors after allogeneic stem cell transplantation. MiXCR, applied by TCRdb to the RT-PCR reads, yields one record per CDR3 protein. The data contain 100,000 to 120,000 distinct CDR3 sequences, around 35% of them singletons. Material: blood, either unsorted or a sorted T cell fraction (not recorded which). The receptors here all came from a human donor who was either an allogeneic HSCT recipient or a stem cell or donor lymphocyte infusion donor (not recorded which). It is not recorded whose cells these are; they may come from a transplant donor. Both conserved end residues are part of each CDR3. Fields, in order: D gene, clone size, V gene, J gene, CDR3 length, CDR3 protein, CDR3 DNA. The D gene is left open where the match is weak. Size tells how often a clone was seen (once, few, many) or the class of an expanded clone, and some rows leave it out.

d_call: .
clone_size: .
v_call: TRBV18
j_call: TRBJ1-3
cdr3_length: 15
cdr3_aa: CASSPIESTGNTIYF
cdr3_nt: TGTGCCAGCTCACCAATTGAGTCTACTGGAAACACCATATATTTT

d_call: .
clone_size: .
v_call: TRBV7-2
j_call: TRBJ1-6
cdr3_length: 12
cdr3_aa: CASSFGPQSLHF
cdr3_nt: TGTGCCAGCAGCTTCGGACCGCAGTCCCTCCACTTT

d_call: .
clone_size: few
v_call: TRBV5-4
j_call: TRBJ1-1
cdr3_length: 15
cdr3_aa: CASSLDLGRNTEAFF
cdr3_nt: TGTGCCAGCAGCTTGGATCTGGGGCGGAACACTGAAGCTTTCTTT

d_call: .
clone_size: few
v_call: TRBV3-1
j_call: TRBJ1-5
cdr3_length: 14
cdr3_aa: CASSQAVRNQPQHF
cdr3_nt: TGTGCCAGCAGCCAAGCGGTGCGCAATCAGCCCCAGCATTTT

d_call: .
clone_size: few
v_call: TRBV6-5
j_call: TRBJ1-2
cdr3_length: 11
cdr3_aa: CASRAGDGYTF
cdr3_nt: TGTGCCAGCAGGGCAGGAGATGGCTACACCTTC

d_call: .
clone_size: .
v_call: TRBV3-1
j_call: TRBJ2-3
cdr3_length: 16
cdr3_aa: CASSHARPSGTDTQYF
cdr3_nt: TGTGCCAGCAGCCACGCCCGACCTAGCGGCACAGATACGCAGTATTTT

d_call: .
clone_size: .
v_call: TRBV5-1
j_call: TRBJ2-1
cdr3_length: 11
cdr3_aa: CASSFGHEQFF
cdr3_nt: TGCGCCAGCAGCTTCGGGCATGAGCAGTTCTTC

d_call: TRBD1
clone_size: .
v_call: TRBV12-3/TRBV12-4
j_call: TRBJ1-1
cdr3_length: 14
cdr3_aa: CASRYRGMNTEAFF
cdr3_nt: TGTGCCAGCAGATACAGGGGGATGAACACTGAAGCTTTCTTT

d_call: .
clone_size: .
v_call: TRBV28
j_call: TRBJ2-5
cdr3_length: 14
cdr3_aa: CASSRNMGLETQYF
cdr3_nt: TGTGCCAGCAGCCGTAACATGGGGCTCGAGACCCAGTACTTC

d_call: .
clone_size: many
v_call: TRBV20-1
j_call: TRBJ1-1
cdr3_length: 14
cdr3_aa: CSARGEHLNTEAFF
cdr3_nt: TGCAGTGCTAGAGGAGAACACTTGAACACTGAAGCTTTCTTT

d_call: TRBD2
clone_size: few
v_call: TRBV7-8
j_call: TRBJ2-1
cdr3_length: 14
cdr3_aa: CATTPSGSHNEQFF
cdr3_nt: TGTGCCACGACACCTAGCGGGAGCCACAATGAGCAGTTCTTC

d_call: .
clone_size: .
v_call: TRBV20-1
j_call: TRBJ2-1
cdr3_length: 16
cdr3_aa: CSASETSKSSYNEQFF
cdr3_nt: TGCAGTGCATCTGAAACTAGCAAGAGCTCCTACAATGAGCAGTTCTTC

d_call: .
clone_size: .
v_call: TRBV28
j_call: TRBJ1-4
cdr3_length: 11
cdr3_aa: CASSLVGKLFF
cdr3_nt: TGTGCCAGCAGTTTAGTGGGAAAACTGTTTTTT

d_call: .
clone_size: many
v_call: TRBV7-8
j_call: TRBJ1-5
cdr3_length: 12
cdr3_aa: CASKGRNQPQHF
cdr3_nt: TGTGCCAGCAAAGGACGTAATCAGCCCCAGCATTTT

d_call: .
clone_size: .
v_call: TRBV29-1
j_call: TRBJ1-1
cdr3_length: 14
cdr3_aa: CSVEDPGLNTEAFF
cdr3_nt: TGCAGCGTTGAAGATCCGGGGCTGAACACTGAAGCTTTCTTT

d_call: TRBD2
clone_size: .
v_call: TRBV6-2/TRBV6-3
j_call: TRBJ2-1
cdr3_length: 15
cdr3_aa: CASKTWGRASNEQFF
cdr3_nt: TGTGCCAGCAAAACGTGGGGGAGGGCCTCCAATGAGCAGTTCTTC

d_call: TRBD2
clone_size: .
v_call: TRBV7-2
j_call: TRBJ2-5
cdr3_length: 17
cdr3_aa: CASSLGLAGGGEETQYF
cdr3_nt: TGTGCCAGCAGCTTAGGACTAGCGGGAGGAGGTGAAGAGACCCAGTACTTC

d_call: .
clone_size: .
v_call: TRBV29-1
j_call: TRBJ1-1
cdr3_length: 18
cdr3_aa: CSVEDGAVRGYVGTEAFF
cdr3_nt: TGCAGCGTTGAAGATGGGGCAGTGAGAGGGTATGTGGGGACTGAAGCTTTCTTT

d_call: TRBD2
clone_size: .
v_call: TRBV5-1
j_call: TRBJ2-7
cdr3_length: 15
cdr3_aa: CASTPGGSSNYEQYF
cdr3_nt: TGCGCCAGCACCCCCGGCGGGAGCTCGAACTACGAGCAGTACTTC

d_call: .
clone_size: few
v_call: TRBV7-2
j_call: TRBJ2-3
cdr3_length: 15
cdr3_aa: CASSPSTDRTDTQYF
cdr3_nt: TGTGCCAGCAGCCCATCGACCGACCGCACAGATACGCAGTATTTT

d_call: .
clone_size: .
v_call: TRBV18
j_call: TRBJ1-1
cdr3_length: 13
cdr3_aa: CAGSTGLDTEAFF
cdr3_nt: TGTGCCGGAAGTACAGGGTTGGACACTGAAGCTTTCTTT

d_call: .
clone_size: .
v_call: TRBV4-3
j_call: TRBJ1-1
cdr3_length: 13
cdr3_aa: CASSQVRGPEAFF
cdr3_nt: TGCGCCAGCAGCCAAGTCAGGGGCCCTGAAGCTTTCTTT

d_call: .
clone_size: .
v_call: TRBV29-1
j_call: TRBJ2-1
cdr3_length: 12
cdr3_aa: CSVGRADNEQFF
cdr3_nt: TGCAGCGTTGGGAGGGCCGACAATGAGCAGTTCTTC

d_call: .
clone_size: .
v_call: TRBV29-1
j_call: TRBJ2-7
cdr3_length: 11
cdr3_aa: CSVTIAYEQYF
cdr3_nt: TGCAGCGTTACCATAGCGTACGAGCAGTACTTC

d_call: TRBD1
clone_size: few
v_call: TRBV12-3/TRBV12-4
j_call: TRBJ1-3
cdr3_length: 16
cdr3_aa: CASSLGTGETGNTIYF
cdr3_nt: TGTGCCAGCAGTCTCGGGACAGGGGAGACTGGAAACACCATATATTTT

d_call: .
clone_size: .
v_call: TRBV7-2
j_call: TRBJ2-1
cdr3_length: 14
cdr3_aa: CASSPSRPYNEQFF
cdr3_nt: TGTGCCAGCAGCCCCTCCAGGCCATACAATGAGCAGTTCTTC

d_call: .
clone_size: few
v_call: TRBV6-6
j_call: TRBJ1-2
cdr3_length: 13
cdr3_aa: CASSDGTFYGYTF
cdr3_nt: TGTGCCAGCAGTGATGGGACCTTTTATGGCTACACCTTC

d_call: TRBD2
clone_size: .
v_call: TRBV19
j_call: TRBJ2-2
cdr3_length: 16
cdr3_aa: CASSPLTSGRSGELFF
cdr3_nt: TGTGCCAGTAGCCCTTTAACTAGCGGGAGATCCGGGGAGCTGTTTTTT

d_call: TRBD2
clone_size: few
v_call: TRBV4-3
j_call: TRBJ2-1
cdr3_length: 16
cdr3_aa: CASSPRTSGKWIEQFF
cdr3_nt: TGCGCCAGCAGCCCGAGGACTAGCGGTAAATGGATTGAGCAGTTCTTC

d_call: .
clone_size: .
v_call: TRBV7-8
j_call: TRBJ2-7
cdr3_length: 12
cdr3_aa: CASSSRVGEQYF
cdr3_nt: TGTGCCAGCAGCTCCAGGGTGGGGGAGCAGTACTTC

d_call: .
clone_size: .
v_call: TRBV20-1
j_call: TRBJ2-7
cdr3_length: 12
cdr3_aa: CSPGTFPYEQYF
cdr3_nt: TGCAGTCCCGGGACCTTTCCCTACGAGCAGTACTTC

d_call: .
clone_size: few
v_call: TRBV7-8
j_call: TRBJ2-3
cdr3_length: 15
cdr3_aa: CASSLDQGLKDTQYF
cdr3_nt: TGTGCCAGCAGCTTAGACCAGGGGCTCAAAGATACGCAGTATTTT